This TCR beta chain was identified in a study of T cell responses to AZD1222 COVID-19 vaccine. Study conclusions and caveats: Donors, mostly white British, included more females; clonal diversity was possibly underestimated. The breadth and depth of Spike-specific TCRs increased once two AZD1222 doses had been given.

Measured with immunoSEQ multiplex PCR; TCRdb has only the in-frame clones, and not every one. The sample records about 130,000 clones, 85% to 95% being singletons. Concerning this clone: Antigen specificity is unknown.

The sequencing used peripheral blood, collected 28 days after the second AZD1222 dose. The TCR sequence derives from an adult who received the AZD1222 COVID-19 vaccine.

The CDR3 loop reads CATRGLAASTDTQYF. The CDR3 DNA reads as TGTGCCACCCGAGGGCTAGCAGCTAGCACAGATACGCAGTATTTT. This chain joins TRBV7-8 and TRBJ2-3, with D possibly matching TRBD2 (5 bases). CDR1 and CDR2 (germline): SGHVS, FQNEAQ. This CDR3 spans 15 amino acids. Deletions cut 10 bases from V and 0 bases from J, with 17 bases between.